The present T cell receptor beta chain was sequenced within a study of T-cell reconstitution after alpha-beta-depleted transplantation in children. Details on this clonotype: Antigen specificity is unknown.

Trimming removed 5 bases from V and 0 bases from J, with 10 bases in between. The CDR3 runs to 13 residues. Germline-derived CDR1 and CDR2 are DFQATT and SNEGSKA (reference sequence). Broader study findings: By one year post-transplant, T-cell counts and diversity largely arose from T cells that were newly produced. Expanded graft clones numbering several hundred reportedly gave rise to alpha-beta T cells about two months after transplant.

The TCRbeta library was prepared with unique molecular identifiers. One entry per CDR3 protein, called by TCRdb with MiXCR from the PCR reads. Among 450,000 to 600,000 distinct CDR3 sequences listed, about 11% were seen once. The J gene is TRBJ1-1, the V gene TRBV20-1; D unclear. This specimen consisted of PBMCs, obtained before TCRalphabeta/CD19-depleted stem cell transplant. This sequence was found in a child aged 2 to 10 with inherited bone marrow failure, due to receive a stem cell transplant. As DNA, the CDR3 is TGCAGTGCTCCCACCTGGGTGAACACTGAAGCTTTCTTT. The encoded protein is CSAPTWVNTEAFF.